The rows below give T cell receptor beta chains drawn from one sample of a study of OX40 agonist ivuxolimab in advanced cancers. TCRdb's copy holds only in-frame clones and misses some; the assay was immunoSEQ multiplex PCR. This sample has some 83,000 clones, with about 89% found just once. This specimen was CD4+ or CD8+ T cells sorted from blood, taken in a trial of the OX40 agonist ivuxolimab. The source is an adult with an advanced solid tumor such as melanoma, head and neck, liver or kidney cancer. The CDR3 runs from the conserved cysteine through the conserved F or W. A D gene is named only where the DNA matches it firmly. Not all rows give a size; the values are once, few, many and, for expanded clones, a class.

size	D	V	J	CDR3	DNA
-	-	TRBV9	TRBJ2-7	CASSVRETAFKSYEQYF	TGTGCCAGCAGCGTGAGAGAGACAGCTTTTAAATCCTACGAGCAGTACTTC
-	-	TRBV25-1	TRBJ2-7	CASSDQGYEQYF	TGTGCCAGCAGTGATCAAGGGTACGAGCAGTACTTC
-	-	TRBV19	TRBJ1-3	CASSTRQAGNTIYF	TGTGCCAGTAGTACCCGACAGGCTGGAAACACCATATATTTT
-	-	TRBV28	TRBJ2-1	CASSLGSTQNEQFF	TGTGCCAGCAGTTTGGGGAGTACACAAAATGAGCAGTTCTTC
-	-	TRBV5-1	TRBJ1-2	CASSLVQGANYGYTF	TGCGCCAGCAGCTTGGTACAGGGAGCTAACTATGGCTACACCTTC
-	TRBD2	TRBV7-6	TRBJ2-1	CASSPGGGPKVSGEQFF	TGTGCCAGCAGCCCGGGGGGAGGGCCAAAGGTTTCTGGTGAGCAGTTCTTC
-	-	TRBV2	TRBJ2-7	CASSSSSYEQYF	TGTGCCAGCAGTTCTAGTTCCTACGAGCAGTACTTC
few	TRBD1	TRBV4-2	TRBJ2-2	CASSSGQHNTGELFF	TGTGCCAGCAGTTCGGGACAGCACAACACCGGGGAGCTGTTTTTT
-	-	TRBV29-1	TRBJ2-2	CSVVHGTGNTGELFF	TGCAGCGTTGTACACGGGACGGGGAACACCGGGGAGCTGTTTTTT
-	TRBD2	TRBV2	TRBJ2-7	CASRALREGEQYF	TGTGCCAGCAGAGCTTTGCGGGAGGGCGAGCAGTACTTC
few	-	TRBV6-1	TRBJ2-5	CASSDAGIQETQYF	TGTGCCAGCAGTGATGCAGGGATCCAAGAGACCCAGTACTTC
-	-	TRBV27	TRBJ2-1	CASSPHGGSYNEQFF	TGTGCCAGCAGTCCGCACGGAGGGTCCTACAATGAGCAGTTCTTC
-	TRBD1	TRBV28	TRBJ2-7	CASSPQSGGYEQYF	TGTGCCAGCAGCCCTCAGTCAGGGGGCTACGAGCAGTACTTC
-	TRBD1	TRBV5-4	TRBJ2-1	CASSLPGGASYNEQFF	TGTGCCAGCAGCTTGCCAGGGGGCGCGTCGTACAATGAGCAGTTCTTC
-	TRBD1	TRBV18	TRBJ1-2	CASSPAGGGYGYTF	TGTGCCAGCTCACCAGCAGGGGGCGGCTATGGCTACACCTTC
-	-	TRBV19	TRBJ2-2	CASSIQRIAGELFF	TGTGCCAGTAGTATCCAGCGAATCGCCGGGGAGCTGTTTTTT
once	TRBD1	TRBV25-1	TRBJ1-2	CASSGLTGIRGINYGYTF	TGTGCCAGCAGTGGGCTGACAGGGATCAGGGGTATAAACTATGGCTACACCTTC
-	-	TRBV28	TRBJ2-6	CASSQGGPAGANVLTF	TGTGCCAGCAGCCAGGGGGGGCCAGCCGGGGCCAACGTCCTGACTTTC